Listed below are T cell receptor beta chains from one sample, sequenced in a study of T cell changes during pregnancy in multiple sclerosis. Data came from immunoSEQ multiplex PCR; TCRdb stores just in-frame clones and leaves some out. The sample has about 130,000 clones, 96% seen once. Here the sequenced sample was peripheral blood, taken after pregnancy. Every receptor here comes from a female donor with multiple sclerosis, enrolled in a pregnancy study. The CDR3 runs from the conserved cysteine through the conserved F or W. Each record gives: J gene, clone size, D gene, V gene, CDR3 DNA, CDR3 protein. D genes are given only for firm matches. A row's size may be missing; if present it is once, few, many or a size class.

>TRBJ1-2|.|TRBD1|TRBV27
TGTGCCAGCCTAGGAGTCAGGGGGCATGCCTATGGCTACACCTTC
CASLGVRGHAYGYTF
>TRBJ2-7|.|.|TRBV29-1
TGCAGCGTTGCTGCCCCACTGAGCTCCTACGAGCAGTACTTC
CSVAAPLSSYEQYF
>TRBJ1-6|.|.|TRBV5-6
TGTGCCAGCAGCTTGAGTGGCAGGGATCTATCAAATTCACCCCTCCACTTT
CASSLSGRDLSNSPLHF
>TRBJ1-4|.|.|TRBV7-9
TGTGCCAGCTTACAGTTCCCCGTAAATGAAAAACTGTTTTTT
CASLQFPVNEKLFF
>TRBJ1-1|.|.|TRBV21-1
TGTGCCAGCACCTTAGCCCCGGATTCGCGGTGGAACACTGAAGCTTTCTTT
CASTLAPDSRWNTEAFF
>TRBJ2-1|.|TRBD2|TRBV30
TGTGCCTGGAGTGTAGCGGGAGGGGCCGATGAGCAGTTCTTC
CAWSVAGGADEQFF
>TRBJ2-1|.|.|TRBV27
TGTGCCAGCAGGAGACTCAATGAGCAGTTCTTC
CASRRLNEQFF
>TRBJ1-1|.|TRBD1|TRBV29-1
TGCAGCGTTGAAGATCGGACAGGGGCGCTGAACACTGAAGCTTTCTTT
CSVEDRTGALNTEAFF
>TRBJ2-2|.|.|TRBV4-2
TGTGCCAGCAGCCCAGATGGGACTACCGGGGAGCTGTTTTTT
CASSPDGTTGELFF
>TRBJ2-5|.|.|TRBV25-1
TGTGCCAGCAGCGGTTTACCGGACTGGTCACAAGAGACCCAGTACTTC
CASSGLPDWSQETQYF
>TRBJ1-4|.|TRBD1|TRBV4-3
TGCGCCAGCAGCCAAGAAAGCCCAGGGGGTTTTAATGAAAAACTGTTTTTT
CASSQESPGGFNEKLFF
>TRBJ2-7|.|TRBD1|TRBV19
TGTGCCAGTAGTATGGGACAGGGCTACGAGCAGTACTTC
CASSMGQGYEQYF
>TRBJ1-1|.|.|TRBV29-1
TGCAGCGTTGAATTAGGTTCCGGGGGAGCTTTCTTT
CSVELGSGGAFF
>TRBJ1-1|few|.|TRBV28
TGTGCCAGCAGTTTATCAGAGAACACTGAAGCTTTCTTT
CASSLSENTEAFF
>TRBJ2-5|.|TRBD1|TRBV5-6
TGTGCCAGCAGCCGAGGGACAGGGCAAGAGACCCAGTACTTC
CASSRGTGQETQYF
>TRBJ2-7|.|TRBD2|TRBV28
TGTGCCAGCACCCTTTCCGGGACTAGGGCCTACGAGCAGTACTTC
CASTLSGTRAYEQYF
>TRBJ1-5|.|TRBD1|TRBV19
TGTGCCAGTAGTATAAGGGGACAGGGAGGAAATCAGCCCCAGCATTTT
CASSIRGQGGNQPQHF
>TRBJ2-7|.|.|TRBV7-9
TGTGCCAGCAGCCTCCTAGTTCGGGAGCAGTACTTC
CASSLLVREQYF
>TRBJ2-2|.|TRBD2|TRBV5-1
TGCGCCAGCAGACCCACGCCGGGGGGCACCGGGGAGCTGTTTTTT
CASRPTPGGTGELFF
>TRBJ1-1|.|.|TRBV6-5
TGTGCCAGCAGTCCGACCCGGGGGTTGGGCACTGAAGCTTTCTTT
CASSPTRGLGTEAFF
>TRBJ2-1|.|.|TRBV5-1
TGCGCCAGCAAAGTGGCCGACGCGGGTGAGCAGTTCTTC
CASKVADAGEQFF
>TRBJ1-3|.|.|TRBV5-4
TGTGCCTTTCAACAGGTGCCTCTCTCTGGAAACACCATATATTTT
CAFQQVPLSGNTIYF
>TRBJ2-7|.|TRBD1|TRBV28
TGTGCCAGCAGCTCCGGGACAGGGGGCATCGACGAGCAGTACTTC
CASSSGTGGIDEQYF
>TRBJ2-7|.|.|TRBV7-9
TGTGCCAGCAGCTTAGCGCGGGACTTCTACGAGCAGTACTTC
CASSLARDFYEQYF
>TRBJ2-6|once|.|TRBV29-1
TGCAGCGTTGTTAGGGGCGAATCTGGGGCCAACGTCCTGACTTTC
CSVVRGESGANVLTF
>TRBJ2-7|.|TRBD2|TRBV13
TGTGCCAGCAGCTTAACTAGCGGGAGGGGAGGTGGGTACGAGCAGTACTTC
CASSLTSGRGGGYEQYF
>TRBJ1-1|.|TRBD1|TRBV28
TGTGCCAGCACCAAGGGGGCGGCGTGGGACACTGAAGCTTTCTTT
CASTKGAAWDTEAFF
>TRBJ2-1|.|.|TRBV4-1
TGCGCCAGCAGCCAAGGTTCGGGGGACAATGAGCAGTTCTTC
CASSQGSGDNEQFF
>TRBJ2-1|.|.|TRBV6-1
TGTGCCAGCAGTGAAGCGCGATCTGTTGAGCAGTTCTTC
CASSEARSVEQFF
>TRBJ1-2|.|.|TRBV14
TGTGCCAGCAGTCCAATCGTCCCCCCAAGGAACTATGGCTGCACCTTC
CASSPIVPPRNYGCTF
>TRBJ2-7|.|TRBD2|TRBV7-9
TGTGCCAGCAGCTTCTCCGGGACTAGGGGTCGCGAGCAGTACTTC
CASSFSGTRGREQYF
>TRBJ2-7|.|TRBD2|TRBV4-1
TGCGCCAGCAGCCTCACACTAGCGGGGTCCTACGAGCAGTACTTC
CASSLTLAGSYEQYF
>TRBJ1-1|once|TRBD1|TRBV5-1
TGCGCCAGCAGCTTGGAGGGGCAGGGGGCATGGACTGAAGCTTTCTTT
CASSLEGQGAWTEAFF
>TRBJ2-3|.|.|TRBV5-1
TGCGCCAGCAGCTTGGCGGGACTTAACACAGATACGCAGTATTTT
CASSLAGLNTDTQYF
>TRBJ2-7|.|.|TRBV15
TGTGCCACCAGCAGAGATCGGCGGCCGGGGCAGTACTTC
CATSRDRRPGQYF
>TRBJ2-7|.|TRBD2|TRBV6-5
TGTGCCAGCAGCCGTAGCGGGAGGGTCTACGAGCAGTACTTC
CASSRSGRVYEQYF
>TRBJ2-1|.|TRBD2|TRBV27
TGTGCCAGCAGAGGGGGGGGGTTGCGGCTAGCGGGAGACCTGCAGCAGTTCTTC
CASRGGGLRLAGDLQQFF
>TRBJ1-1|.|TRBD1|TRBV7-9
TGTGCCAGCAGCTCGACAGGGACTGAAGCTTTCTTT
CASSSTGTEAFF
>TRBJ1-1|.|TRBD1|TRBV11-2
TGTGCCAGCAGCCACCCCAGACAGGGCATTATTGCTGAAGCTTTCTTT
CASSHPRQGIIAEAFF
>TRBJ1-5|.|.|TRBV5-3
TGTGCCAGAAGCTTGGTTTCCCCACTCAGGGAAAATAGCAATCAGCCCCAGCATTTT
CARSLVSPLRENSNQPQHF
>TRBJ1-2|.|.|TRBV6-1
TGTGCCAGCAGTGAATCCCGCAGGGCGGCTGGCTACACCTTC
CASSESRRAAGYTF
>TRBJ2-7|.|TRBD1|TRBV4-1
TGCGCCAGCAGCCAAGATAGGACAGGGGTCGACGAGCAGTACTTC
CASSQDRTGVDEQYF
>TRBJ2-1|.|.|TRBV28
TGTGCCAGCAGTTTTCCCACTCGGCCGGGTGAGCAGTTCTTC
CASSFPTRPGEQFF
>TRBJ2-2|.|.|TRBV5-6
TGTGCCAGCAGCTTAAGACGTAGCCAATATACCGGGGAGCTGTTTTTT
CASSLRRSQYTGELFF
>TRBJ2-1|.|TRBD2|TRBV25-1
TGTGCCAGCAGTGACGGGGGGGCCCAGTTCTTC
CASSDGGAQFF
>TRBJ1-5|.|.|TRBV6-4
TGTGCCAGCACGCAGGGCAATCAGCCCCAGCATTTT
CASTQGNQPQHF
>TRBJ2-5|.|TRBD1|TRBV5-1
TGCGCCAGCAGCCTACAGGGGGGAAGGAAAGAGACCCAGTACTTC
CASSLQGGRKETQYF
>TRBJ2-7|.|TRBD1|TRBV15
TGTGCCACCAGCACAAAGGGACAGGGGCTCTACGAGCAGTACTTC
CATSTKGQGLYEQYF
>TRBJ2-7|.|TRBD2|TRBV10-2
TGCGCCAGCCTGGGACTAGCCGACTACGAGCAGTACTTC
CASLGLADYEQYF
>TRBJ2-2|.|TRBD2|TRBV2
TGTGCCACCAAAGAGACTAGCGGGAGCACCGGGGAGCTGTTTTTT
CATKETSGSTGELFF
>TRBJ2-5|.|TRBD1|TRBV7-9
TGTGCCAGCAGCTTAGTCACAGGGGGCGAGGAGACCCAGTACTTC
CASSLVTGGEETQYF
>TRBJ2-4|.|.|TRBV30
TGTGCCTGGAGCCCCTTATCGGCCAAAAACATTCAGTACTTC
CAWSPLSAKNIQYF
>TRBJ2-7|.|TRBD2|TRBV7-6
TGTGCCAGCAGCTTAATAGCGGGATCCTCCTACTACGAGCAGTACTTC
CASSLIAGSSYYEQYF
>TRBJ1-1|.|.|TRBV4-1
TGCGCCAGCAGCCAAGCATCCAGACAGGCGAACACTGAAGCTTTCTTT
CASSQASRQANTEAFF
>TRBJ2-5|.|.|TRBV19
TGTGCCAGTAGTATAGATCGGGGTCAAGAGACCCAGTACTTC
CASSIDRGQETQYF
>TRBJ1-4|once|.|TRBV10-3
TGTGCCATCAGTCGCGGGACGGGTGAAAAACTGTTTTTT
CAISRGTGEKLFF
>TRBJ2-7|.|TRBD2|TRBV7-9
TGTGCCAGCAGTTCTGGGGAGGGCACCTACGAGCAGTACTTC
CASSSGEGTYEQYF
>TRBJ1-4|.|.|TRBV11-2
TGTGCCAGCAGCAACCGGGACTCGGGGATAGGAAAACTGTTTTTT
CASSNRDSGIGKLFF
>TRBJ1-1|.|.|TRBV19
TGTGCCAGTAACCCAGGGAACACTGAAGCTTTCTTT
CASNPGNTEAFF